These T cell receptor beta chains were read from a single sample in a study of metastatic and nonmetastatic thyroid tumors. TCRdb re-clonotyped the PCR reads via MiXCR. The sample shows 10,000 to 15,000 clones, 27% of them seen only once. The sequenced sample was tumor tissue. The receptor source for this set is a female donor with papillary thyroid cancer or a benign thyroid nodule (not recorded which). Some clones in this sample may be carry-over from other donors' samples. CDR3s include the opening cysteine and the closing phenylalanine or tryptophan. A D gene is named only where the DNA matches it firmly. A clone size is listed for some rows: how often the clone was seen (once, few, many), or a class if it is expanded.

cdr3_aa: CASSDSQKTKLFF
cdr3_nt: TGTGCCAGCAGTGACTCCCAGAAAACCAAACTGTTTTTT
clone_size: medium-sized
d_call: NA
v_call: TRBV6-1
j_call: TRBJ1-4

cdr3_aa: CASTYSNTGELFF
cdr3_nt: TGTGCCAGTACCTACTCGAACACCGGGGAGCTGTTTTTT
clone_size: many
d_call: NA
v_call: TRBV19
j_call: TRBJ2-2

cdr3_aa: CSAPSGGSYEQYF
cdr3_nt: TGCAGTGCTCCCTCGGGCGGGAGCTACGAGCAGTACTTC
clone_size: NA
d_call: TRBD2
v_call: TRBV20-1
j_call: TRBJ2-7

cdr3_aa: CAWSNTNEQFF
cdr3_nt: TGTGCCTGGAGTAATACGAATGAGCAGTTCTTC
clone_size: once
d_call: NA
v_call: TRBV30
j_call: TRBJ2-1

cdr3_aa: CASSLTQTNHGYTF
cdr3_nt: TGTGCCAGCAGCTTAACCCAGACAAACCATGGCTACACCTTC
clone_size: many
d_call: NA
v_call: TRBV7-3
j_call: TRBJ1-2

cdr3_aa: CASVAGQETQYF
cdr3_nt: TGTGCCAGCGTAGCGGGACAGGAGACCCAGTACTTC
clone_size: NA
d_call: NA
v_call: TRBV28
j_call: TRBJ2-5

cdr3_aa: CAWSVLPGRLTGELFF
cdr3_nt: TGTGCCTGGAGTGTACTGCCAGGGAGGCTCACCGGGGAGCTGTTTTTT
clone_size: medium-sized
d_call: NA
v_call: TRBV30
j_call: TRBJ2-2

cdr3_aa: CASSVAVAGNTGELFF
cdr3_nt: TGTGCCAGCAGCGTTGCCGTAGCGGGGAACACCGGGGAGCTGTTTTTT
clone_size: NA
d_call: TRBD2
v_call: TRBV9
j_call: TRBJ2-2

cdr3_aa: CASSFPAGQYNEQFF
cdr3_nt: TGTGCCAGCAGTTTTCCGGCGGGACAATACAATGAGCAGTTCTTC
clone_size: once
d_call: NA
v_call: TRBV7-3
j_call: TRBJ2-1

cdr3_aa: CASSLTQAVSYNEQFF
cdr3_nt: TGTGCCAGCAGCTTAACTCAAGCGGTGTCCTACAATGAGCAGTTCTTC
clone_size: many
d_call: NA
v_call: TRBV7-3
j_call: TRBJ2-1